This section outlines one T cell receptor (beta chain) sequence together with its context. Its antigen is undetermined. V was trimmed by 6 bases and J by 8 bases, leaving 11 bases between them. The germline gives CDR1 MNHEY, CDR2 SVGEGT. The CDR3 loop spans 12 amino acids. These data come from a study of T cell repertoires in cytomegalovirus infection. Study context: It can be stated that public TCR beta signatures indicated CMV infection as well as a matching HLA type. Study-wide results and limits: Clonotypes of TCR beta that were HLA-C-restricted and CMV-specific dominated the ex vivo response.

TCRdb analysed the reads with MiXCR anew, one entry per CDR3 protein. Of about 110,000 distinct CDR3 sequences listed, about a tenth are singletons. The chain employs TRBV6-2 or TRBV6-3 and TRBJ2-1; a weak D match, TRBD1 (5 bases). Sequencing was performed on PBMCs, sequenced either directly or after in vitro stimulation (not recorded which). The TCR was taken from a human donor in good health (CMV status not recorded). Some clones in this sample may be carry-over from other donors' samples. CDR3 DNA sequence: TGTGCCAGCAGCAGACAGTTAGATGAGCAGTTCTTC. It yields the protein CASSRQLDEQFF.